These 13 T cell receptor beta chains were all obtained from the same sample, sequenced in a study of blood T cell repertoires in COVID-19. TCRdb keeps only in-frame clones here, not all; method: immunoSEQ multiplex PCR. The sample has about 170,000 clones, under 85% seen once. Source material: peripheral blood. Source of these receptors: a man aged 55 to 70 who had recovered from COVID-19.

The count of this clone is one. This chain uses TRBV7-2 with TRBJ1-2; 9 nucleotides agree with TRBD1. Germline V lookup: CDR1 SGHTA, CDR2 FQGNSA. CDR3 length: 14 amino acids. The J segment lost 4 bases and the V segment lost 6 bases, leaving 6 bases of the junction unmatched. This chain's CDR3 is CASRGGQGFYGYTF. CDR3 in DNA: TGTGCCAGCAGGGGGGGACAGGGATTCTATGGCTACACCTTC.

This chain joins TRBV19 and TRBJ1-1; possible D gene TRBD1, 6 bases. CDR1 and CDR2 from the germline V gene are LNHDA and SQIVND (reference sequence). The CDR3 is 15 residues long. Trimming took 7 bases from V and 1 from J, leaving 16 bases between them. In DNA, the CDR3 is TGTGCCAGTACCTCTCGGCGGGGGCCGAACACTGAAGCTTTCTTT. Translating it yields CASTSRRGPNTEAFF.

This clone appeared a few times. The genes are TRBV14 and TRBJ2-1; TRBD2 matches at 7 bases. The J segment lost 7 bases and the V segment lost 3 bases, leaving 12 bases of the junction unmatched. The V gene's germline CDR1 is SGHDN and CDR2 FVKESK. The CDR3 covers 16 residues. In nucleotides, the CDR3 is TGTGCCAGCAGCCATCCCGGGACTACCCTACCAAATGAGCAGTTCTTC. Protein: CASSHPGTTLPNEQFF.

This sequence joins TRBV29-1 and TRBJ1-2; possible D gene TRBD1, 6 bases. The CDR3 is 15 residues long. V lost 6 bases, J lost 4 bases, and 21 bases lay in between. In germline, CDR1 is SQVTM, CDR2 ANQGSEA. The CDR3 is CSVNHNRAGGYGYTF. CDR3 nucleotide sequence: TGCAGCGTCAACCACAACAGGGCGGGGGGCTATGGCTACACCTTC.

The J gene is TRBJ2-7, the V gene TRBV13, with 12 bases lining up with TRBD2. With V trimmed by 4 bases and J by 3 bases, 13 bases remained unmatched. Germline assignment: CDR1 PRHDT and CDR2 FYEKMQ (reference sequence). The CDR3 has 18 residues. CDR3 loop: CASSSVREQGLAGYEQYF. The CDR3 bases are TGTGCCAGCAGCTCTGTCAGGGAACAGGGACTAGCGGGCTACGAGCAGTACTTC.

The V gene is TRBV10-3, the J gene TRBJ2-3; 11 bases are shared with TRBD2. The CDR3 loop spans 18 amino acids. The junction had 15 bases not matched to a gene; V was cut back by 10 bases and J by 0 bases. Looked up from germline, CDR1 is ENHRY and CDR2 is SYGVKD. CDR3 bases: TGTGCCACCCACTCGGGGCTAGCGGGGGGCCCCAGCACAGATACGCAGTATTTT. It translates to CATHSGLAGGPSTDTQYF.

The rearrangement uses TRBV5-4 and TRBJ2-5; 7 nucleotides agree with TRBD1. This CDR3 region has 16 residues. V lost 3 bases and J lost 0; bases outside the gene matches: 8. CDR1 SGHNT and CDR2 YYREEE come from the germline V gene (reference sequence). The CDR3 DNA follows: TGTGCCAGCAGCTCTCACACAGGGGTGGACCAAGAGACCCAGTACTTC. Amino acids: CASSSHTGVDQETQYF.

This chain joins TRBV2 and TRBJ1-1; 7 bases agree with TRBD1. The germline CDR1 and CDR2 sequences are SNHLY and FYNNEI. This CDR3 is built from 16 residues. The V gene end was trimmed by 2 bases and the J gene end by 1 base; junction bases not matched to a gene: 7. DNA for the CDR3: TGTGCCAGCAGTGAACTCAGGGGGAGCTGGAACACTGAAGCTTTCTTT. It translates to CASSELRGSWNTEAFF.

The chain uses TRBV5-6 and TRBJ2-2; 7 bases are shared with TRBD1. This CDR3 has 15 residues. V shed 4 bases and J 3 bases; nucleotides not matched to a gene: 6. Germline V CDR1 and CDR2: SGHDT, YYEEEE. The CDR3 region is CASSRNRGYTGELFF. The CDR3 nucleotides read TGTGCCAGCAGCCGTAACAGGGGATACACCGGGGAGCTGTTTTTT.

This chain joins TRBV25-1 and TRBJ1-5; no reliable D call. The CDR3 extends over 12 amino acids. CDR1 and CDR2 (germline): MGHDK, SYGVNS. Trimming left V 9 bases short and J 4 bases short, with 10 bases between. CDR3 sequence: CASSSPNQPQHF. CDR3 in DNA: TGTGCCAGTTCGAGCCCGAATCAGCCCCAGCATTTT.

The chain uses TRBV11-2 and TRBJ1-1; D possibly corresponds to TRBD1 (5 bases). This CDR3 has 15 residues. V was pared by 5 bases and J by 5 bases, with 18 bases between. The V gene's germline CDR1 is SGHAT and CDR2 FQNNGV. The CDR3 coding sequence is TGTGCCAGCAGCCCCTCAGGAGCCCGGGGGACTGAAGCTTTCTTT. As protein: CASSPSGARGTEAFF.

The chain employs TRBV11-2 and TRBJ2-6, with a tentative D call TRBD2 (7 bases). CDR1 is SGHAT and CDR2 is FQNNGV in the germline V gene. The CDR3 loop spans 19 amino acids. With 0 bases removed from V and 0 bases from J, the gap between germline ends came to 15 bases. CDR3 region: CASSLDGGQGYSGANVLTF. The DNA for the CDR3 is TGTGCCAGCAGCTTAGACGGGGGGCAGGGATACTCTGGGGCCAACGTCCTGACTTTC.

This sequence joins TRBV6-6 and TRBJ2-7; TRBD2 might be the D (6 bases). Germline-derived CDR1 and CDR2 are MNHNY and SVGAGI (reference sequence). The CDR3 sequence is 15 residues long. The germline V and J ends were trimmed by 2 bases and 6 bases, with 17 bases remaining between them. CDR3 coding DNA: TGTGCCAGCAGTTACCGTGGCGGGGACCGCCTCGAGCAGTACTTC. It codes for CASSYRGGDRLEQYF.